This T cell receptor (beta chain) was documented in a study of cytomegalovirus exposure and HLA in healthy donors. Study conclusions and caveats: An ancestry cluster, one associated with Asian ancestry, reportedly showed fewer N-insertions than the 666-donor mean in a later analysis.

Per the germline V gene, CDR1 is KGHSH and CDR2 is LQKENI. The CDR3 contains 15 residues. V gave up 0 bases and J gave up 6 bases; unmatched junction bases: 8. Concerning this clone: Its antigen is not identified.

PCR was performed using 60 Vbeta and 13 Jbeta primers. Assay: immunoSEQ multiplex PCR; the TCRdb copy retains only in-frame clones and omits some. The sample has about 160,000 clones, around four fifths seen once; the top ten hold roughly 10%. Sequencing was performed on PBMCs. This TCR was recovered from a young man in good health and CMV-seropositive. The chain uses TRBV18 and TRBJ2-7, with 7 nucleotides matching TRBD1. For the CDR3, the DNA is TGTGCCAGCTCACCACCGACAGGGTTGAGGAGCGAGCAGTACTTC. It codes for CASSPPTGLRSEQYF.